This TCR beta chain was sequenced for a study of regulatory T cells in long-lasting Graves disease. Points from the study as a whole: Among samples with persistent disease, TRBV28, TRBJ1-2 and TRBJ2-5 were favored.

Researchers made TCR beta libraries by using iRepertoire HTBI primers and running Arm-PCR on CDR3 regions. MiXCR was run by TCRdb on the multiplex PCR reads, yielding one entry per CDR3 protein. Here the sample spans some 370,000 distinct CDR3 sequences, 20% to 25% being singletons. Time point in this sample: persistent/refractory GD, antithyroid drugs over 5 years with positive TRAb. Making the TCR library involved RNA that had been extracted from PBMCs. American Thyroid Association guidelines defined Graves' disease diagnosis. Note on this clonotype: Antigen specificity is unknown.

V was pared by 4 bases and J by 3 bases, with 15 bases between. This CDR3 is built from 15 residues. Germline CDR1 and CDR2: LNHDA and SQIVND (reference sequence). This receptor was taken from a woman aged 35 to 49 with Graves disease. This chain links TRBV19 with TRBJ1-1; maybe TRBD1 (6 bases). The specimen comprised peripheral blood mononuclear cells (PBMCs), sampled when the disease was refractory, from a patient treated with antithyroid drugs. DNA of the CDR3: TGTGCCAGTAGTACTCGAGGGGGTTTGGACACTGAAGCTTTCTTT. It encodes CASSTRGGLDTEAFF.